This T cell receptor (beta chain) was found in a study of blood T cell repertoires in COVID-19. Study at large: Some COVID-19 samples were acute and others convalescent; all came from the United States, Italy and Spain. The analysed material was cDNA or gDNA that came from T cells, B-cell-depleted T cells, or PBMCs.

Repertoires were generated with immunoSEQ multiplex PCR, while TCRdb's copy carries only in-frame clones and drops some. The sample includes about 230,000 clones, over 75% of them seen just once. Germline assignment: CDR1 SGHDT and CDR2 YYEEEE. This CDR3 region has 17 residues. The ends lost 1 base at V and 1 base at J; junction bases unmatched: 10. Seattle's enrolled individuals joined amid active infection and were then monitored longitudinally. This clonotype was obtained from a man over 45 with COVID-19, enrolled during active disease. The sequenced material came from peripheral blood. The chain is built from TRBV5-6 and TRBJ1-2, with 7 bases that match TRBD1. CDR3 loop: CASSLMIGTDFNYGYTF. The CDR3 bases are TGTGCCAGCAGCTTGATGATTGGGACAGATTTTAACTATGGCTACACCTTC.